The rows below give T cell receptor beta chains drawn from one sample of a study of human T cells and chemical hapten exposure. TCRdb itself ran the RACE reads through MiXCR, one entry per CDR3 protein. The sample lists around 120,000 distinct CDR3 sequences, around 15% occurring once. The sequencing used whole blood, collected in connection with sensitization to the hapten diphenylcyclopropenone (DPC). The receptors shown here come from a young man with alopecia areata. Some clones in this sample may be carry-over from other donors' samples. The CDR3 runs from the conserved cysteine through the conserved F or W. The order of the fields is J gene, D gene, V gene, clone size, CDR3 DNA, CDR3 protein. A D gene is named only where the DNA matches it firmly. Rows give clone size only sometimes, using once, few, many, or a class for an expanded clone.

J gene: TRBJ1-6; D gene: TRBD1; V gene: TRBV28; clone size: -; CDR3 DNA: TGTGCCAGCAGTTTATTCTCTCCGACAGGGCAGAGCTCCTATAATTCACCCCTCCACTTT; CDR3 protein: CASSLFSPTGQSSYNSPLHF
J gene: TRBJ2-3; D gene: TRBD1; V gene: TRBV6-5; clone size: few; CDR3 DNA: TGTGCCAGCAGTTACCGGACAGGGAGCGGCACAGATACGCAGTATTTT; CDR3 protein: CASSYRTGSGTDTQYF
J gene: TRBJ1-2; D gene: TRBD1; V gene: TRBV29-1; clone size: many; CDR3 DNA: TGCAGCGTCGGGGACAGGGCCTATGGCTACACCTTC; CDR3 protein: CSVGDRAYGYTF
J gene: TRBJ1-6; D gene: -; V gene: TRBV6-5; clone size: few; CDR3 DNA: TGTGCCAGCAGTTACACCGGCGGGGGGTCACCCCTCCACTTT; CDR3 protein: CASSYTGGGSPLHF
J gene: TRBJ2-2; D gene: TRBD1; V gene: TRBV7-9; clone size: -; CDR3 DNA: TGTGCCAGCAGCCCGGACAGGCCGACGAACACCGGGGAGCTGTTTTTT; CDR3 protein: CASSPDRPTNTGELFF
J gene: TRBJ2-5; D gene: -; V gene: TRBV4-1; clone size: few; CDR3 DNA: TGCGCCAGCAGCCACCTTCAAGAGACCCAGTACTTC; CDR3 protein: CASSHLQETQYF
J gene: TRBJ2-5; D gene: -; V gene: TRBV28; clone size: -; CDR3 DNA: TGTGCCAGCAGTTTTATCTATCACCAAGAGACCCAGTACTTC; CDR3 protein: CASSFIYHQETQYF
J gene: TRBJ1-2; D gene: -; V gene: TRBV7-9; clone size: few; CDR3 DNA: TGTGCCAGCAGCCCCCCGACAGGCTATGGCTACACCTTC; CDR3 protein: CASSPPTGYGYTF
J gene: TRBJ2-2; D gene: -; V gene: TRBV28; clone size: -; CDR3 DNA: TGTGCCAGCAGTTTACTCTTTCGGCAGGGCTACACCGGGGAGCTGTTTTTT; CDR3 protein: CASSLLFRQGYTGELFF
J gene: TRBJ1-1; D gene: TRBD1; V gene: TRBV11-2; clone size: -; CDR3 DNA: TGTGCCAGCAGCCCGGACAGGGACGACACTGAAGCTTTCTTT; CDR3 protein: CASSPDRDDTEAFF
J gene: TRBJ2-4; D gene: -; V gene: TRBV28; clone size: -; CDR3 DNA: TGTGCCAGCAGACCCCCCGGGACAACCAAAAACATTCAGTACTTC; CDR3 protein: CASRPPGTTKNIQYF
J gene: TRBJ2-1; D gene: -; V gene: TRBV20-1; clone size: many; CDR3 DNA: TGCAGTGCAGGGGGGAGCTCCTACAATGAGCAGTTCTTC; CDR3 protein: CSAGGSSYNEQFF
J gene: TRBJ2-3; D gene: -; V gene: TRBV7-3; clone size: few; CDR3 DNA: TGTGCCAGCAGCTTCTCCCCAGGGCGAGATACGCAGTATTTT; CDR3 protein: CASSFSPGRDTQYF
J gene: TRBJ1-2; D gene: -; V gene: TRBV6-1; clone size: few; CDR3 DNA: TGTGCCAGCAGTGAACTTACCAGCCTTGGCTATGGCTACACCTTC; CDR3 protein: CASSELTSLGYGYTF
J gene: TRBJ2-1; D gene: TRBD1; V gene: TRBV6-2/TRBV6-3; clone size: -; CDR3 DNA: TGTGCCAGCAGTACACGGACAGGGGGCAGTGATGAGCAGTTCTTC; CDR3 protein: CASSTRTGGSDEQFF
J gene: TRBJ1-2; D gene: TRBD1; V gene: TRBV20-1; clone size: few; CDR3 DNA: TGCAGTGCTGGACAGGGGAACTATGGCTACACCTTC; CDR3 protein: CSAGQGNYGYTF
J gene: TRBJ2-2; D gene: -; V gene: TRBV20-1; clone size: few; CDR3 DNA: TGCAGTGCTCCGGACAGCATCGCGAACACCGGGGAGCTGTTTTTT; CDR3 protein: CSAPDSIANTGELFF
J gene: TRBJ2-1; D gene: TRBD2; V gene: TRBV11-1; clone size: few; CDR3 DNA: TGTGCCAGCAGCCTCCCCCCCGGACTAGCGGGGACTTTCCACAATGAGCAGTTCTTC; CDR3 protein: CASSLPPGLAGTFHNEQFF
J gene: TRBJ1-2; D gene: -; V gene: TRBV28; clone size: many; CDR3 DNA: TGTGCCAGCAGGGACAGCCTCTATGGCTACACCTTC; CDR3 protein: CASRDSLYGYTF
J gene: TRBJ1-2; D gene: TRBD1; V gene: TRBV18; clone size: -; CDR3 DNA: TGTGCCAGCTCACCAGGGGACAGCCTCTATGGCTACACCTTC; CDR3 protein: CASSPGDSLYGYTF
J gene: TRBJ1-6; D gene: -; V gene: TRBV5-1; clone size: few; CDR3 DNA: TGCGCCAGCAGCCTGACCCTCGATTGGGAGGGGAGAAGGAATTCACCCCTCCACTTT; CDR3 protein: CASSLTLDWEGRRNSPLHF
J gene: TRBJ2-7; D gene: -; V gene: TRBV10-3; clone size: many; CDR3 DNA: TGTGCCATCAGTGAGCCGGGACAAGAAATATACGAGCAGTACTTC; CDR3 protein: CAISEPGQEIYEQYF
J gene: TRBJ1-5; D gene: -; V gene: TRBV5-1; clone size: -; CDR3 DNA: TGCGCCAGCAGCTTACAAGGGGCCAACAATCAGCCCCAGCATTTT; CDR3 protein: CASSLQGANNQPQHF
J gene: TRBJ2-7; D gene: -; V gene: TRBV3-1; clone size: -; CDR3 DNA: TGTGCCAGCAGCCAAGATAATGTCGAGCAGTACTTC; CDR3 protein: CASSQDNVEQYF
J gene: TRBJ2-5; D gene: TRBD2; V gene: TRBV28; clone size: -; CDR3 DNA: TGTGCCAGCAGCTCGCGGGGGGGCTCAGAGACCCAGTACTTC; CDR3 protein: CASSSRGGSETQYF
J gene: TRBJ1-3; D gene: -; V gene: TRBV5-1; clone size: few; CDR3 DNA: TGCGCCAGCAGCTTGGAGACGGGAACTGGAAACACCATATATTTT; CDR3 protein: CASSLETGTGNTIYF
J gene: TRBJ1-4; D gene: -; V gene: TRBV6-6; clone size: -; CDR3 DNA: TGTGCCAGCAGCCTCACGGGGAATGAAAAACTGTTTTTT; CDR3 protein: CASSLTGNEKLFF
J gene: TRBJ2-3; D gene: -; V gene: TRBV13; clone size: -; CDR3 DNA: TGTGCCAGCAGCTATGGCCCCCTTGACCTCTCGTCAGATACGCAGTATTTT; CDR3 protein: CASSYGPLDLSSDTQYF
J gene: TRBJ1-1; D gene: -; V gene: TRBV9; clone size: -; CDR3 DNA: TGTGCCAGCAGCTTTAGGTCGTACACTGAAGCTTTCTTT; CDR3 protein: CASSFRSYTEAFF
J gene: TRBJ2-5; D gene: TRBD1; V gene: TRBV12-3/TRBV12-4; clone size: few; CDR3 DNA: TGTGCCAGCAGTTGGATCAGGACAGGGGAAGGAGAGACCCAGTACTTC; CDR3 protein: CASSWIRTGEGETQYF
J gene: TRBJ2-3; D gene: -; V gene: TRBV2; clone size: few; CDR3 DNA: TGTGCCAGCAACAGGGCCTCAGATACGCAGTATTTT; CDR3 protein: CASNRASDTQYF
J gene: TRBJ2-5; D gene: TRBD1; V gene: TRBV28; clone size: many; CDR3 DNA: TGTGCCAGCAGTTTCGGGACAGGGCGAGGGACCCAGTACTTC; CDR3 protein: CASSFGTGRGTQYF
J gene: TRBJ1-6; D gene: -; V gene: TRBV28; clone size: -; CDR3 DNA: TGTGCCAGCAGCAGCCCCGACAGGTTAAATTCACCCCTCCACTTT; CDR3 protein: CASSSPDRLNSPLHF
J gene: TRBJ2-2; D gene: -; V gene: TRBV3-1; clone size: few; CDR3 DNA: TGTGCCAGCAGCCCCAGATCGAACACCGGGGAGCTGTTTTTT; CDR3 protein: CASSPRSNTGELFF
J gene: TRBJ1-6; D gene: -; V gene: TRBV6-5; clone size: -; CDR3 DNA: TGTGCCAGCAGTTACCAGACAGGCAGCTCCTATAATTCACCCCTCCACTTT; CDR3 protein: CASSYQTGSSYNSPLHF
J gene: TRBJ1-1; D gene: -; V gene: TRBV20-1; clone size: -; CDR3 DNA: TGCAGTGCCCCGACCTCGGGGGGTCTGGACACTGAAGCTTTCTTT; CDR3 protein: CSAPTSGGLDTEAFF
J gene: TRBJ2-1; D gene: -; V gene: TRBV7-2; clone size: -; CDR3 DNA: TGTGCCAGCAGCTTACAGCCCTTGGGTGAGCAGTTCTTC; CDR3 protein: CASSLQPLGEQFF
J gene: TRBJ2-1; D gene: -; V gene: TRBV15; clone size: few; CDR3 DNA: TGTGCCACCAGCAGAGGTACATCGCGGGGGCGGTTTTCGGGTGAGCAGTTCTTC; CDR3 protein: CATSRGTSRGRFSGEQFF
J gene: TRBJ2-1; D gene: -; V gene: TRBV6-2/TRBV6-3; clone size: few; CDR3 DNA: TGTGCCAGCAGTTACTCGGGGGGTTATTTTACCTCCTACAATGAGCAGTTCTTC; CDR3 protein: CASSYSGGYFTSYNEQFF
J gene: TRBJ2-2; D gene: -; V gene: TRBV5-1; clone size: few; CDR3 DNA: TGCGCCAGCAGCTTGGAGCGGCAGTCGAACACCGGGGAGCTGTTTTTT; CDR3 protein: CASSLERQSNTGELFF
J gene: TRBJ1-1; D gene: -; V gene: TRBV11-2; clone size: -; CDR3 DNA: TGTGCCAGCAGCTTAGATCTGGAGGGCCAGGGCAGTACTGAAGCTTTCTTT; CDR3 protein: CASSLDLEGQGSTEAFF
J gene: TRBJ1-1; D gene: -; V gene: TRBV7-3; clone size: few; CDR3 DNA: TGTGCCAGCAGCTTAGGGGTGACCGTCGGCACTGAAGCTTTCTTT; CDR3 protein: CASSLGVTVGTEAFF
J gene: TRBJ2-1; D gene: TRBD1; V gene: TRBV7-9; clone size: -; CDR3 DNA: TGTGCCAGCAGCGAGGGACAGAAAGACAATGAGCAGTTCTTC; CDR3 protein: CASSEGQKDNEQFF
J gene: TRBJ2-5; D gene: -; V gene: TRBV28; clone size: few; CDR3 DNA: TGTGCCAGCAACGGGGGGCTAGCCGCCTTTAAGTACTTC; CDR3 protein: CASNGGLAAFKYF
J gene: TRBJ2-7; D gene: TRBD1; V gene: TRBV4-1; clone size: -; CDR3 DNA: TGCGCCAGCAGCCGGGAGACAGGGGGCCTCTACGAGCAGTACTTC; CDR3 protein: CASSRETGGLYEQYF
J gene: TRBJ1-5; D gene: -; V gene: TRBV6-1; clone size: -; CDR3 DNA: TGTGCCAGCAGTCCAGGGGCCCCTAATCAGCCCCAGCATTTT; CDR3 protein: CASSPGAPNQPQHF
J gene: TRBJ1-4; D gene: TRBD1; V gene: TRBV7-2; clone size: few; CDR3 DNA: TGTGCCAGCAGCTTGCAGACAGGGACAACTAATGAAAAACTGTTTTTT; CDR3 protein: CASSLQTGTTNEKLFF
J gene: TRBJ2-2; D gene: TRBD2; V gene: TRBV12-3/TRBV12-4; clone size: few; CDR3 DNA: TGTGCCAGCAGTTCGGGACTAGCGGGGGCCGCGAACACCGGGGAGCTGTTTTTT; CDR3 protein: CASSSGLAGAANTGELFF
J gene: TRBJ1-6; D gene: -; V gene: TRBV5-4; clone size: -; CDR3 DNA: TGTGCCAGCACTGAGAGAGGGGCCGGATCACCCCTCCACTTT; CDR3 protein: CASTERGAGSPLHF
J gene: TRBJ2-7; D gene: TRBD1; V gene: TRBV28; clone size: few; CDR3 DNA: TGTGCCAGCAGTCGGGACAGCCCGCAGTACTTC; CDR3 protein: CASSRDSPQYF
J gene: TRBJ2-1; D gene: -; V gene: TRBV11-3; clone size: -; CDR3 DNA: TGTGCCAGCAGCTTAGAGGGCCGAGGAACCTACAATGAGCAGTTCTTC; CDR3 protein: CASSLEGRGTYNEQFF
J gene: TRBJ1-6; D gene: -; V gene: TRBV27; clone size: -; CDR3 DNA: TGTGCCAGCAGTTTTAATAATTCACCCCTCCACTTT; CDR3 protein: CASSFNNSPLHF